The table lists the clone carrying this T cell receptor beta chain with many counts. RNA transcripts were the template for amplifying TCR beta CDR3 regions. First-round RT-PCR targeting the TCR CDR3 was performed with the HTBI primer set. One entry per CDR3 protein results from TCRdb running MiXCR on the multiplex PCR reads. Seen here are around 440,000 distinct CDR3 sequences, approximately 14% observed once, and the top ten hold 13% to 15%. The germline V gene encodes CDR1 DFQATT and CDR2 SNEGSKA (reference sequence). The CDR3 is 12 residues long. In patients aged 18 to 65, hyperthyroidism was newly diagnosed, with duration under 2 months. Using roughly 9.4 ml of fresh peripheral blood, PBMCs were prepared. This entry belongs to a study of T cells in Graves' hyperthyroidism and ophthalmopathy.

V gene TRBV20-1 combines with J gene TRBJ2-3; TRBD2 matches 10 bases. Sequenced input: blood. This TCR was recovered from a woman in her late teens or twenties with Graves' hyperthyroidism. The CDR3 sequence is CSGLADTDTQYF. CDR3 sequence (DNA): TGCAGCGGACTAGCGGACACAGATACGCAGTATTTT.